The T cell receptor (beta chain) under discussion was sequenced for a study of T-cell memory formation after mild COVID-19 (dated by TCRdb to the early 2020s). The study in broad terms: Most TCR sequence clusters were specific to one of the two donors. T-cell clones expanding and contracting after mild COVID-19 in two donors were tracked by longitudinal TCRalpha and TCRbeta repertoire sequencing. Two young, previously healthy adult volunteers, one female and one male, were included in the cohort.

PBMCs were isolated by Ficoll-Paque density gradient centrifugation. The run used an Illumina NovaSeq 6000. cDNA libraries for TCRalpha and TCRbeta were prepared by 5'RACE using constant-segment primers, with sample barcodes and unique molecular identifiers added. RNA was extracted from every sample with Trizol reagent. The libraries were amplified in two PCR steps, and the second step added a second sample barcode and Illumina TruSeq adapters. Sequencing of the libraries was done on an Illumina NovaSeq, producing 2 x 150 bp paired-end reads. The study's processing was this. The reads were demultiplexed and collapsed into UMI-guided consensus sequences using migec v1.2.7. Using mixcr v2.1.11, the UMI consensuses were aligned to TRA and TRB V and J templates and assembled into clonotypes. A clonotype was counted as expanded or contracted only when both edgeR and NoisET called the clonotype significant, with the noise models trained on biological replicates. For edgeR calls, the cutoffs were a false discovery rate-adjusted p below 0.01 and a log2 fold-change threshold of 1. As an exploratory analysis of dynamics, max-normalized trajectories of the 1000 most abundant clonotypes were examined by PCA with hierarchical clustering. Each responding clone was given a CD4 or CD8 phenotype based on the CD4+ and CD8+ repertoires, which had been sequenced separately. Using fastp at Q25 and MiXCR, TCRdb reprocessed the public reads and kept productive beta chains. Rows with a matching CDR3 protein are joined into one entry that keeps the most common DNA and genes. These V and J calls are TCRdb output, not the study's own analysis. This sample has about 320,000 distinct CDR3 sequences in its table, and approximately 15% of those were observed once. The ten largest clones take up under 25% of the sample.

Its CDR3 holds 14 amino acids, cysteine through valine. The CDR3 DNA has 42 bases and is translated from base 1. The germline ends are 14 bases apart after V is trimmed by 7 bases and J by 0 bases. The germline V gene gives CDR1 as SGHDT and CDR2 as YYEEEE. Remarks on this clonotype: Its antigen target is currently unknown. No much larger clone exists at a distance of one base, and base qualities are not known.

Beyond this particular receptor, the publication reports: Some responding clones were found in pre-infection memory, which suggests that pre-existing cross-reactive memory T cells took part in the SARS-CoV-2 response. Contracting CD4+ clones turned up mainly in the CM and EM memory subsets, whereas EMRA was where CD8+ clones were enriched. Clones that contracted from day 15 to 85 showed balanced CD4/CD8 phenotypes, whereas a second wave of clones that expanded from day 15 to 37 leaned towards CD4+. The study covered only a couple of mild cases, and larger cohorts including severe cases with pre-infection samples were considered necessary. SARS-CoV-2 specificity of the second-wave clones peaking on day 37 was not confirmed.

This sequence uses TRBV5-6 and TRBJ2-7; the D segment could be TRBD2, given 5 matching bases. Sequenced: PBMCs or a T cell subset sorted from them (not recorded which). The receptor's source is a man younger than 35 who had mild COVID-19 (a few samples of this study predate the infection). The sample titles of this study are shuffled in the database, so cell type and time point are left out; the donor was told from shared clones. The CDR3 amino acid sequence is: CASEGITDSYEQYV. The nucleotides read TGTGCCAGCGAGGGTATTACGGACTCCTACGAGCAGTACGTC.